This record looks at one T cell receptor (beta chain) sequence and its context. Its specificity is unknown. The sample comes from a study of T cells in tuberculosis. The study's findings and limits: Active tuberculosis patients had shorter CDR3-alpha; the beta difference was nonsignificant. Classification accuracy was 87% (AUROC roughly 0.88) with the GMM-specific repertoire.

Data came from immunoSEQ multiplex PCR; TCRdb stores just in-frame clones and leaves some out. The sample lists 44,000 or so clones; roughly 95% were seen once. On average about 100,000 T cells per donor were immunosequenced. The germline V gene has CDR1 SGDLS and CDR2 YYNGEE. The CDR3 runs to 13 residues. The sequencing sample was made of PBMCs. This clonotype was sampled from a donor under 30 with latent tuberculosis or without tuberculosis infection. V gene TRBV9 combines with J gene TRBJ2-1, with TRBD2 matching over 7 bases. CDR3 DNA sequence: TGTGGGAGCGGGGAGGGGTCCTACAATGAGCAGTTCTTC. As protein: CGSGEGSYNEQFF. Full variable domain (rest looked up from reference TRBV9 and TRBJ2-1): DSGVTQTPKHLITATGQRVTLRCSPRSGDLSVYWYQQSLDQGLQFLIQYYNGEERAKGNILERFSAQQFPDLHSELNLSSLELGDSALYFCGSGEGSYNEQFFGPGTRLTVL.